This TCR beta chain was obtained from a study of blood T cell repertoires in COVID-19. Study information: The United States, Italy and Spain supplied acute and convalescent COVID-19 samples.

Original data processing: How many nucleated cells were present was estimated from reference gene primer amplification. TCRdb's copy holds only in-frame clones and misses some; the assay was immunoSEQ multiplex PCR. V and J calls and clone size follow that table, whereas D and trimming were derived from the DNA. The repertoire has about 150,000 clones, around 85% of them found once; the top ten carry 25% to 30%. The clonotype originates from a woman aged 55-70 years with acute or convalescent COVID-19. Sequenced input: peripheral blood.

The CDR3 coding sequence is TGTGCCAGCAGCCCTAGTGACAGGGTGCACAATCAGCCCCAGCATTTT. Residues: CASSPSDRVHNQPQHF. The chain links TRBV3-1 (or the pseudogene TRBV3-2) to TRBJ1-5; 7 bases match TRBD1. Looked up from germline, CDR1 is LGHDT and CDR2 is YNNKEL (reference sequence). The length of the CDR3 is 16 residues. J was trimmed by 3 bases and V by 4 bases; bases with no gene match: 9.